A selection of T cell receptor beta chains follows, all from one sample in a study of TIL therapy for anti-PD-1-resistant metastatic lung cancer. Assay: immunoSEQ multiplex PCR; the TCRdb copy retains only in-frame clones and omits some. Seen here are under 100,000 clones, just over 65% observed once, and the top ten hold 11%. The material was tumor tissue, obtained at baseline. The receptors stem from a person between 25 and 80 years old with non-small cell lung cancer. CDR3s include the opening cysteine and the closing phenylalanine or tryptophan. The D gene is left open where the match is weak. Clone size is stated in some rows and not others, as once, few, many or a class when expanded.

j_call clone_size v_call d_call cdr3_aa cdr3_nt
TRBJ1-6 few TRBV18 - CASSPQGLRNSPLHF TGTGCCAGCTCACCACAAGGGTTGAGGAATTCACCCCTCCACTTT
TRBJ1-1 - TRBV7-9 - CASSLAGDWTEAFF TGTGCCAGCAGCTTAGCAGGGGATTGGACTGAAGCTTTCTTT
TRBJ1-6 few TRBV7-2 - CASSFPQGNSPLHF TGTGCCAGCAGCTTCCCCCAGGGAAATTCACCCCTCCACTTT
TRBJ1-5 - TRBV28 - CAGSRGAYSNQPQHF TGTGCCGGCAGCCGCGGGGCCTATAGCAATCAGCCCCAGCATTTT
TRBJ2-5 - TRBV7-2 - CASSAGGGRETQYF TGTGCCAGCAGCGCAGGAGGGGGGAGGGAGACCCAGTACTTC
TRBJ2-5 - TRBV7-9 TRBD2 CASSLRQTSGRIETQYF TGTGCCAGCAGCTTACGGCAGACTAGCGGGAGGATTGAGACCCAGTACTTC
TRBJ2-2 - TRBV4-1 TRBD2 CASSQDRGLGSGELFF TGCGCCAGCAGCCAAGATAGGGGACTAGGGTCCGGGGAGCTGTTTTTT
TRBJ2-7 - TRBV19 - CASSIEGHRDEQYF TGTGCCAGTAGTATAGAGGGCCACCGGGACGAGCAGTACTTC
TRBJ2-1 - TRBV28 - CASSVRGNYNEQFF TGTGCCAGCAGTGTCCGTGGGAACTACAATGAGCAGTTCTTC
TRBJ2-1 - TRBV12-3/TRBV12-4 TRBD2 CASRLAGGEQFF TGTGCCAGCAGATTAGCGGGGGGTGAGCAGTTCTTC
TRBJ1-4 - TRBV5-1 TRBD1 CASRETGATNEKLFF TGCGCCAGCAGAGAAACAGGGGCAACTAATGAAAAACTGTTTTTT
TRBJ2-1 few TRBV27 TRBD1 CASIRQGLNEQFF TGTGCCAGCATCCGACAGGGGCTGAATGAGCAGTTCTTC
TRBJ2-7 few TRBV7-2 TRBD2 CASSLGLAGLYEQYF TGTGCCAGCAGCCTGGGACTAGCGGGCCTCTACGAGCAGTACTTC
TRBJ2-1 few TRBV27 TRBD1 CASIPGQGIGEQFF TGTGCCAGCATCCCGGGACAGGGGATTGGTGAGCAGTTCTTC
TRBJ1-2 many TRBV6-6 - CASSSDSYGYTF TGTGCCAGCAGTTCCGACAGCTATGGCTACACCTTC
TRBJ2-1 - TRBV6-6 - CASSYASSYNEQFF TGTGCCAGCAGTTACGCGAGCTCCTACAATGAGCAGTTCTTC
TRBJ2-1 - TRBV6-2/TRBV6-3 TRBD2 CASSPRLAGARGNEQFF TGTGCCAGCAGCCCTAGACTAGCGGGAGCCCGGGGTAATGAGCAGTTCTTC
TRBJ1-2 - TRBV28 - CASSLDGGSGYTF TGTGCCAGCAGTTTAGACGGGGGGTCCGGCTACACCTTC
TRBJ2-7 many TRBV10-3 - CATAGGRGPYEQYF TGTGCCACCGCCGGAGGCAGGGGACCCTACGAGCAGTACTTC
TRBJ1-5 - TRBV4-3 - CASSRQHGGRQPQHF TGCGCCAGCAGCCGACAACACGGGGGTAGACAGCCCCAGCATTTT
TRBJ2-1 many TRBV14 - CASSQDRLRTNEQFF TGTGCCAGCAGCCAAGACCGTCTCAGGACTAATGAGCAGTTCTTC
TRBJ2-1 - TRBV28 TRBD1 CASSSLGTGDNEQFF TGTGCCAGCAGTTCGCTCGGGACAGGGGACAATGAGCAGTTCTTC
TRBJ2-1 - TRBV27 - CASRQGRTLHEQFF TGTGCCAGCAGACAAGGACGTACCCTACATGAGCAGTTCTTC
TRBJ2-2 - TRBV15 TRBD2 CATSRGRGGTTGELFF TGTGCCACCAGCAGAGGGCGGGGGGGCACCACCGGGGAGCTGTTTTTT
TRBJ2-1 many TRBV11-2 TRBD2 CASSLDGLAGGPSDEQFF TGTGCCAGCAGCTTAGATGGTCTAGCGGGAGGGCCTAGCGATGAGCAGTTCTTC
TRBJ2-2 - TRBV28 TRBD1 CASWTGSTGELFF TGTGCCAGCTGGACAGGGTCCACCGGGGAGCTGTTTTTT
TRBJ1-5 - TRBV7-8 TRBD1 CASGTGGNQPQHF TGTGCCAGCGGGACAGGGGGAAATCAGCCCCAGCATTTT
TRBJ1-2 - TRBV11-2 - CASSFGRGGGYTF TGTGCCAGCAGCTTCGGACGCGGCGGAGGCTACACCTTC
TRBJ1-1 many TRBV4-2 - CASSPGQGNTEAFF TGTGCCAGCAGCCCCGGACAAGGGAACACTGAAGCTTTCTTT
TRBJ2-7 - TRBV11-3 - CASSLGSSYEQYF TGTGCCAGCAGCTTGGGTTCGTCCTACGAGCAGTACTTC
TRBJ2-1 - TRBV28 TRBD2 CASSLQGTSGSYEQFF TGTGCCAGCAGTTTACAGGGGACTAGCGGGAGCTATGAGCAGTTCTTC